The clone carrying this TCR beta chain was detected a few times. The target antigen is unknown. Reasons for excluding patients were uncontrolled infection, other autoimmune disease, pregnancy or lactation. Clinical symptoms, serum thyroxine and TRAb, thyroid ultrasound and orbital computed tomography together formed the diagnostic basis. It was RNA transcripts that yielded the amplified TCR beta CDR3 regions. The HTBI set primed first-round TCR CDR3 RT-PCR. Each CDR3 protein is one row after TCRdb ran MiXCR on the multiplex PCR reads. Found here are roughly 510,000 distinct CDR3 sequences, 40% to 50% of them singletons; the top ten hold about 43%. This record belongs to a study of T cells in Graves' hyperthyroidism and ophthalmopathy. Regarding the study as a whole: Onset of ophthalmopathy came a median about 6.5 months after the model predicted it. Expanded thyroid clonotypes (above 0.001) were mostly also found in blood.

CDR1 LNHNV and CDR2 YYDKDF come from the germline V gene (reference sequence). This CDR3 has 14 amino acids. V lost 6 bases and J 1 base, leaving 12 bases between the germline ends. Input material: peripheral blood or thyroid tissue (not recorded which). The chain employs TRBV15 and TRBJ1-1, with unresolved D. This TCR was sampled from an adult woman with Graves' disease, either hyperthyroidism or ophthalmopathy (not recorded which). Here the CDR3 DNA reads TGTGCCACCAGGGTTGGATTCGGGAACACTGAAGCTTTCTTT. This sequence encodes CATRVGFGNTEAFF.